These 27 T cell receptor beta chains originate from one sample sequenced in a study of T-cell memory formation after mild COVID-19. TCRdb re-called the 5' RACE reads through MiXCR, storing one row per CDR3 protein. The sample gives 250,000 to 350,000 distinct CDR3 sequences, roughly a fifth of which show up once; roughly 21% is in the top ten. The sequenced sample consisted of PBMCs or a T cell subset sorted from them (not recorded which). These receptors all stem from a man aged 18-30 years who had mild COVID-19 (a few samples of this study predate the infection). Cell type and time point are not known.

The rearrangement uses TRBV20-1 and TRBJ2-7, with D unclear. The CDR3 loop spans 11 amino acids. CDR1 DFQATT and CDR2 SNEGSKA come from the germline V gene (reference sequence). The germline V and J ends were trimmed by 2 bases and 5 bases, with 7 bases remaining between them. The CDR3 sequence is CSARTGDEQYV. CDR3 sequence (DNA): TGCAGTGCTAGAACGGGTGACGAGCAGTACGTC.

This clonotype was seen only a few times. This chain joins TRBV6-5 and TRBJ2-3; 8 bases match TRBD1. Trimming at V came to 4 bases and at J to 4 bases, leaving 7 bases not matched to a gene. Looked up from germline, CDR1 is MNHEY and CDR2 is SVGAGI. The CDR3 totals 15 residues. CDR3 amino acids: CASSLQGVGSDTQYF. The DNA for the CDR3 is TGTGCCAGCAGTTTACAGGGGGTCGGGTCAGATACGCAGTATTTT.

This clonotype was picked up a small number of times. This chain joins TRBV3-1 and TRBJ1-6; the match to TRBD1 covers 9 bases. Germline CDR1 is LGHDT and CDR2 is YNNKEL (reference sequence). The CDR3 runs to 16 residues. Trimming at V came to 0 bases and at J to 6 bases, leaving 3 bases not matched to a gene. This CDR3 reads CASSQEGTGTNSPLHF. For the CDR3, the DNA is TGTGCCAGCAGCCAAGAAGGGACAGGGACTAATTCACCCCTCCACTTT.

Many counts were recorded for this clonotype. This chain connects TRBV6-1 to TRBJ2-3, with D perhaps matching TRBD1 (5 bases). Looked up from germline, CDR1 is MNHNS and CDR2 is SASEGT. The CDR3 is made up of 16 amino acids. With 0 bases removed from V and 2 bases from J, the gap between germline ends came to 12 bases. The CDR3 loop reads CASSEARATNTDTQYF. The CDR3 DNA sequence: TGTGCCAGCAGTGAAGCCAGGGCTACGAACACAGATACGCAGTATTTT.

This clonotype showed up many times. This chain connects TRBV10-3 to TRBJ1-4, with D maybe TRBD1 (5 bases). Germline V gene lookup returns CDR1 ENHRY and CDR2 SYGVKD. The CDR3 is made up of 13 amino acids. V was cut by 7 bases and J by 8 bases, with 14 bases left in between. CDR3 in DNA: TGTGCCATCAAGGGGAATCCAGGCGAAAAACTGTTTTTT. Residues: CAIKGNPGEKLFF.

The chain joins TRBV9 to TRBJ2-1; D assignment may be TRBD1 or TRBD2 (5 bases each). CDR1 is SGDLS, CDR2 YYNGEE, per germline. This CDR3 has 13 amino acids. Deletions cut 6 bases from V and 9 bases from J, with 16 bases between. CDR3 region: CASTRDLSAEQFF. The CDR3 coding sequence is TGTGCCAGCACACGGGACCTCTCGGCTGAGCAGTTCTTC.

This clonotype was counted only a few times. The V call is TRBV4-1, the J call TRBJ2-2, with D possibly called TRBD1 or TRBD2 (7 bases each). Germline CDR1 reads MGHRA; CDR2 reads YSYEKL. Trimming took off 4 bases at V and 3 bases at J, with 12 bases between the two ends. The CDR3 sequence is 15 residues long. CDR3 DNA: TGCGCCAGCAGCCTACAGGGGAGGGACACCGGGGAGCTGTTTTTT. It codes for CASSLQGRDTGELFF.

This clonotype has more than one count but fewer than ten. The rearrangement joins TRBV7-3 to TRBJ2-3, with a weak D call TRBD1 (7 bases). This CDR3 spans 16 amino acids. Trimming removed 1 base from V and 4 bases from J, with 15 bases in between. Germline CDR1 and CDR2: SGHTA and FQGTGA. CDR3 DNA: TGTGCCAGCAGCTTAAGGGCAGGGGGGCCCGCAGATACGCAGTATTTT. Translated: CASSLRAGGPADTQYF.

This clonotype was detected only a few times. The J gene is TRBJ2-2, the V gene TRBV29-1; D unclear. The germline V and J ends were trimmed by 5 bases and 8 bases, with 9 bases remaining between them. Germline-derived CDR1 and CDR2 are SQVTM and ANQGSEA. This CDR3 contains 11 residues. As DNA, the CDR3 is TGCAGCGTTTCTATCGGGGGGGAGCTGTTTTTT. It is translated as CSVSIGGELFF.

This chain uses TRBV12-3 or TRBV12-4 with TRBJ2-3; 7 nucleotides align to TRBD1. The length of the CDR3 is 16 residues. V shed 5 bases and J 2 bases; nucleotides not matched to a gene: 10. This chain's CDR3 is CASSPRDSMDTDTQYF. DNA of the CDR3: TGTGCCAGCAGTCCGAGGGACAGCATGGACACAGATACGCAGTATTTT.

This clonotype was recorded a few times. The chain joins TRBV5-6 to TRBJ1-2, with D unclear. The germline CDR1 and CDR2 sequences are SGHDT and YYEEEE. V dropped 4 bases and J dropped 3 bases, with 7 bases sitting between them. This CDR3 comprises 12 residues. For the CDR3, the DNA is TGTGCCAGCAGCATGGGGTACTATGGCTACACCTTC. Translating it yields CASSMGYYGYTF.

This rearrangement joins TRBV5-1 to TRBJ1-1; 10 bases agree with TRBD1. J gave up 3 bases and V 5 bases, and 13 bases lay outside the gene matches. Germline lookup yields CDR1 SGHRS and CDR2 YFSETQ. The CDR3 length is 17 residues. The CDR3 loop is CASRRRRDRGADTEAFF. In DNA, the CDR3 is TGCGCCAGCAGACGACGCCGGGACAGGGGCGCGGACACTGAAGCTTTCTTT.

This clonotype was counted at least ten times. V gene TRBV12-3 or TRBV12-4 combines with J gene TRBJ1-1; 8 bases map to TRBD1. The CDR3 spans 15 residues. V gave up 4 bases and J gave up 1 base; unmatched junction bases: 5. The CDR3 protein is CASSSQGAGNTEAFF. CDR3 bases: TGTGCCAGCAGTTCGCAGGGGGCCGGGAACACTGAAGCTTTCTTT.

At least ten counts were recorded for this clonotype. The chain employs TRBV6-5 and TRBJ2-3; 7 positions agree with TRBD2. From germline, CDR1 is MNHEY and CDR2 SVGAGI. The CDR3 runs to 17 residues. Trimming at V came to 5 bases and at J to 1 base, leaving 12 bases not matched to a gene. The CDR3 region has the DNA TGTGCCAGCAGTGGACCCGGGACTAAGTCGGGCACAGATACGCAGTATTTT. Protein: CASSGPGTKSGTDTQYF.

This clonotype was seen a handful of times. The chain recombines TRBV20-1 with TRBJ2-5; D is perhaps TRBD1 (5 bases). V lost 0 bases and J 5 bases, leaving 10 bases between the germline ends. CDR3 size: 13 residues. Germline V gives CDR1 DFQATT, CDR2 SNEGSKA (reference sequence). CDR3 coding DNA: TGCAGTGCTAGAGACAGGGCGGCGGAGACCCAGTACTTC. This gives the protein CSARDRAAETQYF.

The chain has TRBV6-1 and TRBJ2-7; TRBD1 agrees at 9 bases. This CDR3 is built from 13 residues. Germline V lookup: CDR1 MNHNS, CDR2 SASEGT. The DNA for the CDR3 is TGTGCCAGCTGTGACAGGGGGGTGGACGAGCAGTACGTC. Translation gives CASCDRGVDEQYV.

Only a few counts were recorded for this clonotype. The V and J genes are TRBV7-8 and TRBJ2-5; 7 positions match TRBD2. Losses at the gene ends were 0 bases for V and 5 bases for J; bases not matched to a gene: 6. Germline CDR1 reads SGHVS; CDR2 reads FQNEAQ. This CDR3 spans 15 amino acids. CDR3 sequence reads: CASSLAGGREETQYF. The CDR3 DNA reads TGTGCCAGCAGCTTAGCTGGTGGGCGGGAGGAGACCCAGTACTTC.

This clonotype has only a few counts. The V gene is TRBV29-1, the J gene TRBJ2-5; 7 positions match TRBD2. V trimming: 0 bases; J trimming: 4 bases; junction bases outside the gene matches: 8. This CDR3 has 15 amino acids. Per germline, CDR1 SQVTM and CDR2 ANQGSEA. The CDR3 DNA reads as TGCAGCGTTGAAGACTACGGACGGGGGGTAGAGACCCAGTACTTC. This gives the protein CSVEDYGRGVETQYF.

This clonotype was seen only a few times. The V call is TRBV12-3 or TRBV12-4, the J call TRBJ1-2; D ambiguous. This CDR3 spans 14 amino acids. V was pared by 6 bases and J by 0 bases, with 11 bases between. The CDR3 sequence is CASRPGSSNYGYTF. CDR3 coding DNA: TGTGCCAGCAGGCCCGGTAGCTCTAACTATGGCTACACCTTC.

The genes are TRBV4-3 and TRBJ2-1, with unresolved D. Germline CDR1 is LGHNA and CDR2 is YSLEER. Trimming removed 4 bases from V and 0 bases from J, with 10 bases in between. CDR3 size: 15 residues. The CDR3 region has the DNA TGCGCCAGCAGCCCGGAGAGGAGCTCCTACAATGAGCAGTTCTTC. Translation gives CASSPERSSYNEQFF.

V and J are TRBV15 and TRBJ2-4; D might be TRBD1 or TRBD2, each matching 5 bases. There are 16 residues in the CDR3. CDR1 and CDR2 (germline): LNHNV, YYDKDF (reference sequence). V was cut by 5 bases and J by 2 bases, with 16 bases left in between. The CDR3 coding sequence is TGTGCCACCAGCCAAATGGGGGTCGAAACCAAAAACATTCAGTACTTC. Translating gives CATSQMGVETKNIQYF.

The chain couples TRBV5-1 to TRBJ1-1; D gene ambiguous. CDR1 and CDR2 from the germline V gene are SGHRS and YFSETQ. The CDR3 has 15 amino acids. The ends were cut back, 4 bases at V and 2 bases at J, with 15 bases in the middle. CDR3 nucleotide sequence: TGCGCCAGCAGCACCCCTGCCTCGCCCAACACTGAAGCTTTCTTT. As protein: CASSTPASPNTEAFF. The entire variable domain, with the rest obtained from reference TRBV5-1 and TRBJ1-1, is as follows: KAGVTQTPRYLIKTRGQQVTLSCSPISGHRSVSWYQQTPGQGLQFLFEYFSETQRNKGNFPGRFSGRQFSNSRSEMNVSTLELGDSALYLCASSTPASPNTEAFFGQGTRLTVV.

This clonotype was counted between two and nine times. The gene calls are TRBV7-9 and TRBJ1-6; no clear D gene. V was shortened by 6 bases and J by 9 bases, with 15 bases between the two germline ends. The CDR3 covers 14 residues. Germline V gives CDR1 SEHNR, CDR2 FQNEAQ (reference sequence). The CDR3: CASSPPPKGSPLHF. The DNA of the CDR3 is TGTGCCAGCAGTCCCCCCCCGAAGGGTTCACCCCTCCACTTT.

The chain joins TRBV7-9 to TRBJ1-1, with 7 bases that match TRBD1. The J segment lost 3 bases and the V segment lost 3 bases, leaving 7 bases of the junction unmatched. This CDR3 spans 15 amino acids. Germline CDR1 and CDR2: SEHNR and FQNEAQ (reference sequence). CDR3 nucleotide sequence: TGTGCCAGCAGCTTTGACAGGGCGAAGGACACTGAAGCTTTCTTT. The encoded protein is CASSFDRAKDTEAFF.

The sample holds a few counts of this clonotype. The chain has TRBV28 and TRBJ1-2; 9 nucleotides align to TRBD1. Germline V CDR1 and CDR2: MDHEN, SYDVKM. The CDR3 contains 13 residues. V lost 10 bases, J lost 3 bases, and 6 bases stayed unmatched. The CDR3 DNA reads TGTGCCACTCTGACAGGGGGGGACTATGGCTACACCTTC. Translated: CATLTGGDYGYTF.

This clonotype was seen a few times. The rearrangement links TRBV6-6 to TRBJ2-3; no clear D. Germline V gene sequence: CDR1 MNHNY, CDR2 SVGAGI (reference sequence). This CDR3 spans 14 amino acids. Trimming removed 5 bases at V and 0 bases at J, with 9 bases between. The CDR3 DNA is TGTGCCAGCAGTGTCAGGATAAGCACAGATACGCAGTATTTT. Translated: CASSVRISTDTQYF.

This clonotype came up a few times. This chain connects TRBV15 to TRBJ1-2, with D perhaps TRBD1 (6 bases). Germline CDR1 and CDR2: LNHNV and YYDKDF (reference sequence). V lost 11 bases and J lost 4, with 14 bases in between. CDR3 length: 12 amino acids. The CDR3 reads CAAYRETYGYTF. In DNA form, the CDR3 reads TGTGCCGCCTACAGGGAAACCTATGGCTACACCTTC.